This T cell receptor (beta chain) was obtained from a study of CD8 T cells in ankylosing spondylitis. The germline gives CDR1 WSHSY, CDR2 SAAADI. This CDR3 has 15 residues. V was trimmed by 8 bases and J by 1 base, leaving 15 bases between them. The authors made TCR beta libraries by quantitative 5'-RACE with molecular barcodes. MiXCR, run by TCRdb on the 5' RACE reads, gives a single entry per CDR3 protein. The sample lists 250,000 or so distinct CDR3 sequences; about 10% were seen once. Study-level points and caveats: Blood from ankylosing spondylitis patients appeared to carry a characteristic eight-variant TCR beta motif.

This clonotype was counted many times. Its antigen is still unknown. The specimen was blood, either unsorted or a sorted T cell fraction (not recorded which). This sequence was found in a male donor with ankylosing spondylitis or in good health (not recorded which). The chain joins TRBV10-2 to TRBJ2-4; D uncertain. CDR3 protein: CASRPRDSAKNIQYF. The CDR3 bases are TGCGCCAGCCGCCCCAGAGATTCGGCCAAAAACATTCAGTACTTC.